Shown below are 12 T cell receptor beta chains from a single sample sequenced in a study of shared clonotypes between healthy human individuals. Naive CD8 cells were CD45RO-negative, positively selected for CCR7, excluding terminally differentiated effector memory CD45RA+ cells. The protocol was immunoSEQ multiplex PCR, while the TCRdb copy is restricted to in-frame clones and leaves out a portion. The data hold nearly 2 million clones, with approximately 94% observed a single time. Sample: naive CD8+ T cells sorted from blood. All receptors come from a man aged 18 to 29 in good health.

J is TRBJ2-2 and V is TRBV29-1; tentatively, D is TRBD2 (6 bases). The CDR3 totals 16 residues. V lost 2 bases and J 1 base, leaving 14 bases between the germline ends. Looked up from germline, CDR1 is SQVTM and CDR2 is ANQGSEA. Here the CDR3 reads CSVETPTGENTGELFF. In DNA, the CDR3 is TGCAGCGTTGAAACCCCTACGGGGGAGAACACCGGGGAGCTGTTTTTT.

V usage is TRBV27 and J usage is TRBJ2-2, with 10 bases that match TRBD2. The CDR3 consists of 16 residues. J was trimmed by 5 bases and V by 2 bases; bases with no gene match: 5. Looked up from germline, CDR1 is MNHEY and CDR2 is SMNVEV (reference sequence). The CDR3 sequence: CASSLLAGAGTGELFF. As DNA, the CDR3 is TGTGCCAGCAGTTTACTAGCGGGAGCGGGGACCGGGGAGCTGTTTTTT.

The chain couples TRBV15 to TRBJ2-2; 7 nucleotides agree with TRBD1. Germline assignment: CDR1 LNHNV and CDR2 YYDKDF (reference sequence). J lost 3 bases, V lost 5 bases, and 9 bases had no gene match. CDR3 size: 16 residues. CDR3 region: CATSEGAGDYTGELFF. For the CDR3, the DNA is TGTGCCACCAGCGAGGGGGCCGGGGATTACACCGGGGAGCTGTTTTTT.

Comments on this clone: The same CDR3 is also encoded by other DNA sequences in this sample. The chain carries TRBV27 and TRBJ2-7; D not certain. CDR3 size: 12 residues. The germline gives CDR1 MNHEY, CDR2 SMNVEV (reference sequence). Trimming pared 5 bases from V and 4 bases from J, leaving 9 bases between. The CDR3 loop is CASSPNSYEQYF. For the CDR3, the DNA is TGTGCCAGCAGTCCCAATTCTTACGAGCAGTACTTC.

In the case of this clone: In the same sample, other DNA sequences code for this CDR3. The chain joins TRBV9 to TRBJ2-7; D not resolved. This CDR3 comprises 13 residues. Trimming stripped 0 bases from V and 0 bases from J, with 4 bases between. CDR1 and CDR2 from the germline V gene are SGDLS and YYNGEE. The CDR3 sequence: CASSVASSYEQYF. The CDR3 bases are TGTGCCAGCAGCGTAGCAAGCTCCTACGAGCAGTACTTC.

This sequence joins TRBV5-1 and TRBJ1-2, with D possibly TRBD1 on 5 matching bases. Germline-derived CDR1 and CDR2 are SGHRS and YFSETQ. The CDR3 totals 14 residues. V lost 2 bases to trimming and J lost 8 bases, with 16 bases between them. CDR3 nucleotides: TGCGCCAGCAGCTTCGGAGGGGATACCTTCGGCTACACCTTC. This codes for CASSFGGDTFGYTF.

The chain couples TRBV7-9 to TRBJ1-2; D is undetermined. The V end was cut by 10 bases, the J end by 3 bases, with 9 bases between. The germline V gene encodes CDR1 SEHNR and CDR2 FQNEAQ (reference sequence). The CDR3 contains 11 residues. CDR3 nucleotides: TGTGCCACCTCGGCGGACTATGGCTACACCTTC. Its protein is CATSADYGYTF.

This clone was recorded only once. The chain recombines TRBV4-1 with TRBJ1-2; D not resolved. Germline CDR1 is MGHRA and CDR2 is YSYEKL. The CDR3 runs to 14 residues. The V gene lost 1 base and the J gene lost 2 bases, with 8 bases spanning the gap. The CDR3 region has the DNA TGCGCCAGCAGCCAAGGTGATTTAAACTATGGCTACACCTTC. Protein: CASSQGDLNYGYTF.

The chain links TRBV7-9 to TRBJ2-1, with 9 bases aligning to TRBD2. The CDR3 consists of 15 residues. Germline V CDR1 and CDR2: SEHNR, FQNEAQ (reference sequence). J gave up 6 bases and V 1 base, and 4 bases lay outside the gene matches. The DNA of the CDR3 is TGTGCCAGCAGCTTAGTAGCGGGAGCAACCAATGAGCAGTTCTTC. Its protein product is CASSLVAGATNEQFF.

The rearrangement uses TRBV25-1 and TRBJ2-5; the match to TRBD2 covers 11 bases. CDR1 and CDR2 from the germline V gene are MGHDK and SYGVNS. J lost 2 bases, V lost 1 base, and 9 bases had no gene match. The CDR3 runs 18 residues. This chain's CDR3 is CASSELGSGREGQETQYF. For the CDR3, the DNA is TGTGCCAGCAGTGAATTGGGTAGCGGGAGGGAGGGGCAAGAGACCCAGTACTTC. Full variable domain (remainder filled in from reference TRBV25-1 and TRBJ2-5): EADIYQTPRYLVIGTGKKITLECSQTMGHDKMYWYQQDPGMELHLIHYSYGVNSTEKGDLSSESTVSRIRTEHFPLTLESARPSHTSQYLCASSELGSGREGQETQYFGPGTRLLVL.

DNA for the CDR3: TGTGCCAGCAGCATAAGTGGGACTGAAGCTTTCTTT. It encodes CASSISGTEAFF. The chain uses TRBV27 and TRBJ1-1, with unresolved D. Trimming removed 6 bases from V and 5 bases from J, with 10 bases in between. Germline V CDR1 and CDR2: MNHEY, SMNVEV (reference sequence). This CDR3 is 12 amino acids long.

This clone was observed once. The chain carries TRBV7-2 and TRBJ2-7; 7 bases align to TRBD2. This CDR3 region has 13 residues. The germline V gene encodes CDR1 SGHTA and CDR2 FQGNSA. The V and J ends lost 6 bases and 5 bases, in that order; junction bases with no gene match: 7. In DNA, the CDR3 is TGTGCCAGCAGTTCGACTAGCCTTAACGAGCAGTACTTC. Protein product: CASSSTSLNEQYF.